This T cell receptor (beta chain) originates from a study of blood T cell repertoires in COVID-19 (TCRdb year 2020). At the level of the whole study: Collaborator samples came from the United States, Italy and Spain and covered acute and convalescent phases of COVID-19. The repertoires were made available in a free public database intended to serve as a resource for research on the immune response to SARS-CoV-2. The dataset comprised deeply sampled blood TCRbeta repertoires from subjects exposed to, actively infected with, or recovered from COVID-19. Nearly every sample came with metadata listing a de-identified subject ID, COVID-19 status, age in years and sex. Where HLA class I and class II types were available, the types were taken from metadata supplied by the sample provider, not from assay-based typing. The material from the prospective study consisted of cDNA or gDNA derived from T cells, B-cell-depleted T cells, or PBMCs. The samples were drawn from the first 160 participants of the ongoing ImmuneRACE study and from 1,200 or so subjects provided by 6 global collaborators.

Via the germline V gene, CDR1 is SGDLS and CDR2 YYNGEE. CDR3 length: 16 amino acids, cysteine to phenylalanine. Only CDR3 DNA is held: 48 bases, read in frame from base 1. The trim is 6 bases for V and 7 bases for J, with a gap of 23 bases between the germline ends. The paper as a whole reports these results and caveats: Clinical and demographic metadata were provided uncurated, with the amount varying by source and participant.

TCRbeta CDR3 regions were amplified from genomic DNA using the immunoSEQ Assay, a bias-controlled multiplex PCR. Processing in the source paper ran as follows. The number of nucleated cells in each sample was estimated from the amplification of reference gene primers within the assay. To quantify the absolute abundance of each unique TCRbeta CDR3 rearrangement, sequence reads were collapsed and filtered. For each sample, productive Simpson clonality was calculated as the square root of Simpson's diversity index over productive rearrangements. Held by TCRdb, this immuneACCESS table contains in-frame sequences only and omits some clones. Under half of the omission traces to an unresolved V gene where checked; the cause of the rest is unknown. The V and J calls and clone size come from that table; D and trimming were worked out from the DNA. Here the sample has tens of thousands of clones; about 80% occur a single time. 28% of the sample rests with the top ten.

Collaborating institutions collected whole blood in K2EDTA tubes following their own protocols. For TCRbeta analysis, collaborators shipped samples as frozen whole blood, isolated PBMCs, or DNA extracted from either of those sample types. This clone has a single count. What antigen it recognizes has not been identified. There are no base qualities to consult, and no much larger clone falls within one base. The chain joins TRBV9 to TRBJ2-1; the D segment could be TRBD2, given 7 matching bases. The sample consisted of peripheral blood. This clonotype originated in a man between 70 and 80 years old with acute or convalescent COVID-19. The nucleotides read TGTGCCAGCACCCGAGGGGGGGGAGGGCAAGTTAATGAGCAGTTCTTC. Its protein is CASTRGGGGQVNEQFF.